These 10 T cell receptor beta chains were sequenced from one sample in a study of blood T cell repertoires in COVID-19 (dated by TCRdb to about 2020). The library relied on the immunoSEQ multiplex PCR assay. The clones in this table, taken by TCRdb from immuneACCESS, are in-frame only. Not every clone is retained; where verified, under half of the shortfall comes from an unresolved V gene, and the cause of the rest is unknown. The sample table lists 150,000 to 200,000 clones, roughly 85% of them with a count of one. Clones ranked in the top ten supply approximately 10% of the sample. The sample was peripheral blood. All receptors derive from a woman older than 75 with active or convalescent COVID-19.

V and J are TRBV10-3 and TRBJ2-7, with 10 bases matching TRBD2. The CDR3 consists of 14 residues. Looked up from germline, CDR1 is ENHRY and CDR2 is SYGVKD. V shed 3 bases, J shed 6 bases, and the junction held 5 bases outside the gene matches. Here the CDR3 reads CAISDLAGDAEQYF. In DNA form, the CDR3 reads TGTGCCATCAGTGATCTAGCGGGAGACGCCGAGCAGTACTTC.

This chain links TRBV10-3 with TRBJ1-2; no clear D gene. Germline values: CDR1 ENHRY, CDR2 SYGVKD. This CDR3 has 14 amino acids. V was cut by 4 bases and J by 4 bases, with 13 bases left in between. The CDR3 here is CAISGVGGTYGYTF. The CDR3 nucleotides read TGTGCCATCAGTGGAGTCGGAGGAACCTATGGCTACACCTTC.

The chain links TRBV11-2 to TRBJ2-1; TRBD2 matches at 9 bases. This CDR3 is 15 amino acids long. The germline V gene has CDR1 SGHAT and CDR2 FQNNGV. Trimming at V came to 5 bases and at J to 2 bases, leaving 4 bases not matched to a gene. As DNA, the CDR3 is TGTGCCAGCAGCCTGACTAGCGGAGCCTACAATGAGCAGTTCTTC. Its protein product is CASSLTSGAYNEQFF.

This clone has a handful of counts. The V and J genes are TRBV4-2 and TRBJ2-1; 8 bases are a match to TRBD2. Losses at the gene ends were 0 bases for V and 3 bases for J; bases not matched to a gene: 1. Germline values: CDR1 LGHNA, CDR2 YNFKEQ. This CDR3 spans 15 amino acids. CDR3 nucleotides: TGTGCCAGCAGCCAAGAGGGGACTAGCTACAATGAGCAGTTCTTC. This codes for CASSQEGTSYNEQFF.

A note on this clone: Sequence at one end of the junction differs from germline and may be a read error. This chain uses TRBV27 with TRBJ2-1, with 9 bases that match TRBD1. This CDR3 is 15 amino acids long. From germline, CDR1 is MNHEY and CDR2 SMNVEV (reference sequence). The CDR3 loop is CASSLSGTGLNEQFF. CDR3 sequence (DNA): TGTGCCAGCAGTCTATCCGGGACAGGGCTAAATGAGCAGTTCTTC.

The CDR3 sequence is CASSVEQGAYTIYF. For the CDR3, the DNA is TGTGCCAGCAGCGTAGAACAGGGGGCATACACCATATATTTT. The chain combines TRBV9 with TRBJ1-3, with 9 bases lining up with TRBD1. CDR3 length: 14 amino acids. Looked up from germline, CDR1 is SGDLS and CDR2 is YYNGEE. V was clipped by 0 bases and J by 8 bases; unmatched bases: 3.

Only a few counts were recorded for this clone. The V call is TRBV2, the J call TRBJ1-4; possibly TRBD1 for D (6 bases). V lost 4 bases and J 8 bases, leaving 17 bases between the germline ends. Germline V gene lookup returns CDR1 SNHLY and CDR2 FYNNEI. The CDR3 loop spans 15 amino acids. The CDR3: CASSGKGTTTEKLFF. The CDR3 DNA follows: TGTGCCAGCAGTGGCAAAGGGACAACCACCGAAAAACTGTTTTTT.

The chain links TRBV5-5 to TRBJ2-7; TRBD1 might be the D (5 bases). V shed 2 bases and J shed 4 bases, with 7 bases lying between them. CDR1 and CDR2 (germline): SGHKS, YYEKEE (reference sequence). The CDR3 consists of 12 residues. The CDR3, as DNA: TGTGCCAGCAGCTTACAGGAATACGAGCAGTACTTC. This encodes CASSLQEYEQYF.

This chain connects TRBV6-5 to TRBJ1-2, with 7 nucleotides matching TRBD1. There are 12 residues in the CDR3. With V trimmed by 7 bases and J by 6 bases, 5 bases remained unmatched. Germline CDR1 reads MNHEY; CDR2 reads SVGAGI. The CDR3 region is CASISQGNGYTF. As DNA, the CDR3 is TGTGCCAGCATCTCACAGGGGAATGGCTACACCTTC.

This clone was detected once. The CDR3 DNA reads TGTGCCAGCACGGCAGCTAGTCGTGGAAACACCATATATTTT. Translation gives CASTAASRGNTIYF. The V gene is TRBV28, the J gene TRBJ1-3; D remains ambiguous. The V end lost 7 bases, the J end lost 3 bases, and 13 bases lay between the germline ends. The CDR3 is 14 amino acids. Germline loops: CDR1 MDHEN, CDR2 SYDVKM.